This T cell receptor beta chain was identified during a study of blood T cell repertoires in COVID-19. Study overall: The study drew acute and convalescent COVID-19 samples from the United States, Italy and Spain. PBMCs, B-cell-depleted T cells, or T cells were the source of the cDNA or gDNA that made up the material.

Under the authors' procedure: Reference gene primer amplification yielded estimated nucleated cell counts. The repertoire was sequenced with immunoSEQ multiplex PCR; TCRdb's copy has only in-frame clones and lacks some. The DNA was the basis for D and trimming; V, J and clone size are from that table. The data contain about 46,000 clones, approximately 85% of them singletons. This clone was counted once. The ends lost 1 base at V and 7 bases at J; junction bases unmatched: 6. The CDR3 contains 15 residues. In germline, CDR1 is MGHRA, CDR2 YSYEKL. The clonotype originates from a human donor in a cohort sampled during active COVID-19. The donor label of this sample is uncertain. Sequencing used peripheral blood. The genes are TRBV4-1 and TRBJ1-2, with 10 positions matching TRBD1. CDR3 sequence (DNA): TGCGCCAGCAGCCAAGCCGGGACAGGGGTAATTGGCTACACCTTC. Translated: CASSQAGTGVIGYTF.